The rows below give T cell receptor beta chains drawn from one sample of a study of blood T cell repertoires in COVID-19. TCRdb's table, derived via immunoSEQ multiplex PCR, lists solely in-frame clones and lacks some. The sample includes some 520,000 clones, 80% to 90% of them seen just once. Sequenced: peripheral blood. These receptor sequences come from a man between 18 and 29 years old with COVID-19, enrolled during active disease. The CDR3 runs from the conserved cysteine through the conserved F or W. A D gene is named only where the DNA matches it firmly. Not all rows give a size; the values are once, few, many and, for expanded clones, a class.

abundance,d_gene,v_gene,len,j_gene,CDR3aa,CDR3nt
NA,NA,TRBV5-1,12,TRBJ1-1,CASSLDRDGAFF,TGCGCCAGCAGCTTGGACAGGGACGGAGCTTTCTTT
NA,TRBD1,TRBV4-2,18,TRBJ1-1,CASSQDLLAGGRYTEAFF,TGTGCCAGCAGCCAAGATCTTTTGGCAGGGGGTAGATACACTGAAGCTTTCTTT
NA,NA,TRBV4-2,15,TRBJ2-1,CASSLGDESYNEQFF,TGTGCCAGCAGCCTCGGGGATGAATCCTACAATGAGCAGTTCTTC
many,NA,TRBV7-9,11,TRBJ1-2,CASSENYGYTF,TGTGCCAGCAGCGAGAACTATGGCTACACCTTC
NA,TRBD1,TRBV7-9,13,TRBJ1-1,CASGDRGKAEAFF,TGTGCCAGCGGGGACAGGGGGAAGGCTGAAGCTTTCTTT
NA,TRBD1,TRBV5-6,15,TRBJ2-1,CASFRTGSSYNEQFF,TGTGCCAGCTTCCGGACAGGAAGCTCCTACAATGAGCAGTTCTTC
NA,NA,TRBV7-9,17,TRBJ1-4,CASSLVQDHTTNEKLFF,TGTGCCAGCAGCTTAGTACAGGATCATACAACTAATGAAAAACTGTTTTTT
once,NA,TRBV6-5,14,TRBJ2-1,CASSYSKGAREQFF,TGTGCCAGCAGTTACTCGAAAGGGGCCCGTGAGCAGTTCTTC
NA,NA,TRBV5-4,15,TRBJ2-7,CASSLGFSRSYEQYF,TGTGCCAGCAGCTTGGGATTTAGCCGATCCTACGAGCAGTACTTC
NA,NA,TRBV27,14,TRBJ2-7,CATAQHTMAYEQYF,TGTGCCACCGCACAACACACGATGGCCTACGAGCAGTACTTC
NA,NA,TRBV5-1,13,TRBJ2-3,CASSLGLMDTQYF,TGCGCCAGCAGCTTGGGGCTTATGGATACGCAGTATTTT
NA,NA,TRBV9,15,TRBJ2-7,CASSVAGIAPYEQYF,TGTGCCAGCAGCGTAGCCGGGATTGCTCCCTACGAGCAGTACTTC
NA,NA,TRBV5-6,13,TRBJ1-3,CASSLGSGDTIYF,TGTGCCAGCAGCTTGGGATCCGGGGACACCATATATTTT
NA,TRBD1,TRBV29-1,15,TRBJ2-1,CSVGGTGRAQNEQFF,TGCAGCGTTGGGGGGACAGGTAGAGCCCAAAATGAGCAGTTCTTC
NA,TRBD2,TRBV4-1,17,TRBJ2-1,CASSQGTLAGRVAEQFF,TGCGCCAGCAGCCAAGGGACACTAGCGGGGCGCGTGGCTGAGCAGTTCTTC
NA,TRBD1,TRBV25-1,16,TRBJ1-3,CASSEFQGARGNTIYF,TGTGCCAGCAGTGAATTCCAGGGGGCGCGGGGAAACACCATATATTTT
NA,TRBD1,TRBV15,16,TRBJ2-3,CATSKGRTGRGDTQYF,TGTGCCACCAGCAAAGGGAGGACAGGGAGAGGAGATACGCAGTATTTT
NA,TRBD1,TRBV7-8,16,TRBJ1-5,CASSSPGGRPNQPQHF,TGTGCCAGCAGCTCCCCAGGGGGGAGACCCAATCAGCCCCAGCATTTT
NA,TRBD2,TRBV3-1/TRBV3-2,14,TRBJ2-7,CASSPGAGGYEQYF,TGTGCCAGCAGCCCTGGGGCGGGGGGCTACGAGCAGTACTTC
NA,NA,TRBV2,15,TRBJ1-5,CASSTGLFGNQPQHF,TGTGCCAGCAGTACAGGGCTATTTGGCAATCAGCCCCAGCATTTT
once,NA,TRBV2,14,TRBJ2-5,CASKQRAGQETQYF,TGTGCCAGCAAGCAGCGGGCGGGTCAAGAGACCCAGTACTTC
NA,TRBD2,TRBV4-1,18,TRBJ2-1,CASSQGPPEAGGYNEQFF,TGCGCCAGCAGCCAAGGCCCCCCCGAGGCGGGGGGGTACAATGAGCAGTTCTTC
once,TRBD1,TRBV29-1,13,TRBJ2-3,CSVADRGADTQYF,TGCAGCGTTGCGGACAGGGGGGCAGATACGCAGTATTTT
NA,TRBD1,TRBV5-6,13,TRBJ1-2,CASSSRQGDGYTF,TGTGCCAGCAGCTCTAGACAGGGGGATGGCTACACCTTC
NA,TRBD2,TRBV4-1,18,TRBJ2-5,CASSQDLIFGGGQETQYF,TGCGCCAGCAGCCAAGATCTGATCTTTGGCGGGGGACAAGAGACCCAGTACTTC
NA,NA,TRBV6-5,15,TRBJ1-5,CASSSGPGHNQPQHF,TGTGCCAGCAGTTCGGGACCGGGACACAATCAGCCCCAGCATTTT
NA,NA,TRBV1,19,TRBJ2-5,CTSSQEGLAGGPNKETQYF,TGCACCAGCAGCCAAGAGGGCCTAGCGGGAGGCCCCAACAAAGAGACCCAGTACTTC
NA,TRBD1,TRBV2,16,TRBJ1-6,CASRPDRGSNNSPLHF,TGTGCCAGCAGACCTGACAGGGGCTCCAATAATTCACCCCTCCACTTT